These T cell receptor beta chains were read from a single sample in a study of cytomegalovirus exposure and HLA in healthy donors. The data were produced by immunoSEQ multiplex PCR, yet TCRdb's version contains in-frame clones alone and is incomplete. Among 100,000 to 150,000 clones listed, around 83% were seen once. Sequencing input: PBMCs. The receptors were sampled from a woman younger than 35 in good health and CMV-seropositive. CDR3s include the opening cysteine and the closing phenylalanine or tryptophan. D genes are given only for firm matches. Size tells how often a clone was seen (once, few, many) or the class of an expanded clone, and some rows leave it out.

v_gene	j_gene	d_gene	abundance	CDR3aa	CDR3nt
TRBV7-9	TRBJ1-1	NA	NA	CASSVGTGTEAFF	TGTGCCAGCAGCGTGGGGACTGGCACTGAAGCTTTCTTT
TRBV6-1	TRBJ1-6	NA	once	CAGASHYWDNSPLHF	TGTGCCGGGGCGTCACACTACTGGGATAATTCACCCCTCCACTTT
TRBV2	TRBJ1-4	TRBD1	once	CASNTQGRGEKLFF	TGTGCCAGCAATACACAGGGGCGGGGTGAAAAACTGTTTTTT
TRBV4-2	TRBJ1-5	NA	NA	CASSQLYQGPGPQHF	TGTGCCAGCAGCCAACTCTACCAGGGTCCCGGGCCCCAGCATTTT
TRBV10-1	TRBJ2-3	NA	NA	CASSENRQTDTQYF	TGCGCCAGCAGCGAAAACCGACAGACAGATACGCAGTATTTT
TRBV5-1	TRBJ2-1	TRBD1	NA	CASSLHGTGGDNEQFF	TGCGCCAGCAGCTTGCATGGGACAGGAGGGGACAATGAGCAGTTCTTC
TRBV25-1	TRBJ1-1	TRBD1	few	CASSEGTANTEAFF	TGTGCCAGCAGTGAAGGGACAGCGAACACTGAAGCTTTCTTT
TRBV28	TRBJ1-5	NA	few	CASSPPVRQVIQPQHF	TGTGCCAGCAGTCCCCCCGTTCGACAGGTAATACAGCCCCAGCATTTT
TRBV6-1	TRBJ2-7	NA	NA	CASGQGGYEQYF	TGTGCCAGCGGGCAGGGGGGATACGAGCAGTACTTC
TRBV7-9	TRBJ2-7	TRBD2	NA	CASSFGDYPAQQYF	TGTGCCAGCAGCTTCGGGGACTATCCAGCTCAGCAGTACTTC
TRBV11-3	TRBJ1-1	NA	NA	CASSPSSGTEAFF	TGTGCCAGCAGCCCCAGTTCGGGGACTGAAGCTTTCTTT
TRBV7-6	TRBJ2-7	TRBD1	NA	CASSPSQGAGSYEQYF	TGTGCCAGCAGCCCTAGTCAGGGGGCGGGATCCTACGAGCAGTACTTC
TRBV9	TRBJ2-7	NA	NA	CASSPLEAGAQYF	TGTGCCAGCAGCCCGCTCGAGGCGGGGGCGCAGTACTTC
TRBV4-1	TRBJ1-1	NA	NA	CASSQAEAAGTEAFF	TGCGCCAGCAGCCAAGCGGAGGCGGCGGGCACTGAAGCTTTCTTT
TRBV5-1	TRBJ2-3	TRBD2	NA	CASSLSGGASDTQYF	TGCGCCAGCAGCTTGAGCGGGGGGGCCTCGGATACGCAGTATTTT
TRBV9	TRBJ2-3	TRBD1	NA	CASSVGSGGRTDTQYF	TGTGCCAGCAGCGTAGGGTCAGGGGGACGTACAGATACGCAGTATTTT
TRBV18	TRBJ2-1	NA	NA	CASSPIPGYEQFF	TGTGCCAGCTCACCAATCCCAGGGTATGAGCAGTTCTTC
TRBV27	TRBJ1-6	NA	NA	CASSLSFGSSYNSPLHF	TGTGCCAGCAGTTTATCGTTCGGGAGCTCCTATAATTCACCCCTCCACTTT
TRBV11-2	TRBJ2-7	NA	few	CASSPHYEQYF	TGTGCCAGCAGCCCACACTACGAGCAGTACTTC
TRBV6-5	TRBJ1-1	TRBD1	NA	CASSQQGATEAFF	TGTGCCAGCAGTCAACAGGGGGCAACTGAAGCTTTCTTT
TRBV4-1	TRBJ2-7	NA	once	CASSQDLSGSSYEQYF	TGCGCCAGCAGCCAAGATCTCAGCGGCAGCTCCTACGAGCAGTACTTC
TRBV9	TRBJ1-1	NA	few	CASSVLDRRTEAFF	TGTGCCAGCAGCGTTCTCGATCGGAGGACTGAAGCTTTCTTT
TRBV4-1	TRBJ2-7	NA	NA	CASSQTSLSEQYF	TGCGCCAGCAGCCAGACTAGTTTGTCCGAGCAGTACTTC
TRBV28	TRBJ2-3	TRBD1	NA	CASTTETGIPDTQYF	TGTGCCAGCACGACCGAGACAGGGATCCCAGATACGCAGTATTTT
TRBV5-6	TRBJ2-3	TRBD2	few	CASSLGGGAHGTQYF	TGTGCCAGCAGCTTGGGCGGGGGGGCCCACGGTACGCAGTATTTT
TRBV9	TRBJ1-1	TRBD1	NA	CASSEGQQNTEAFF	TGTGCCAGCAGCGAGGGACAGCAGAACACTGAAGCTTTCTTT
TRBV19	TRBJ2-5	TRBD2	NA	CASSIDVLAGARGETQYF	TGTGCCAGTAGTATAGATGTACTAGCGGGGGCCAGGGGAGAGACCCAGTACTTC
TRBV30	TRBJ1-1	NA	NA	CACYGYEAFF	TGTGCCTGCTACGGGTATGAAGCTTTCTTT
TRBV28	TRBJ1-2	NA	NA	CASSSLGAGYGYTF	TGTGCCAGCAGTTCGCTAGGGGCTGGCTATGGCTACACCTTC
TRBV6-1	TRBJ2-3	NA	NA	CASGTSTDTQYF	TGTGCCAGCGGGACTTCCACAGATACGCAGTATTTT
TRBV7-2	TRBJ1-2	NA	NA	CASSLVAGNNYGYTF	TGTGCCAGCAGCTTAGTGGCAGGGAATAACTATGGCTACACCTTC
TRBV19	TRBJ2-5	NA	NA	CASSMPRGRYQETQYF	TGTGCCAGTAGTATGCCCAGGGGACGGTACCAAGAGACCCAGTACTTC
TRBV7-9	TRBJ1-1	NA	NA	CSSSLGEEGAFF	TGTTCCAGCAGCTTGGGTGAGGAGGGGGCTTTCTTT
TRBV7-9	TRBJ2-7	TRBD1	NA	CASSYRQGGSYEQYF	TGTGCCAGCAGCTACCGACAGGGGGGTTCCTACGAGCAGTACTTC
TRBV29-1	TRBJ2-1	NA	NA	CSAAPQDITYNEQFF	TGCAGCGCCGCCCCCCAGGACATTACGTACAATGAGCAGTTCTTC
TRBV5-4	TRBJ1-6	NA	NA	CASSLDWAGSPLHF	TGTGCCAGCAGCTTGGACTGGGCTGGATCACCCCTCCACTTT
TRBV5-1	TRBJ1-4	NA	NA	CASTTTGNRYEKLFF	TGCGCCAGCACAACGACAGGAAACCGGTATGAAAAACTGTTTTTT
TRBV6-1	TRBJ1-1	NA	NA	CASSGQNMNTEAFF	TGTGCCAGCAGTGGACAGAACATGAACACTGAAGCTTTCTTT
TRBV29-1	TRBJ2-7	NA	NA	CSGMTESYEQYF	TGCAGCGGGATGACAGAATCCTACGAGCAGTACTTC
TRBV10-3	TRBJ2-7	NA	NA	CAITPGSATYEQYF	TGTGCCATCACCCCGGGGTCAGCCACCTACGAGCAGTACTTC
TRBV11-2	TRBJ2-7	TRBD1	NA	CASSSPRTGYEQYF	TGTGCCAGCAGCAGCCCCCGGACAGGGTACGAGCAGTACTTC
TRBV9	TRBJ2-3	TRBD1	once	CASSGWDSHYTDTQYF	TGTGCCAGCAGCGGATGGGACAGCCACTACACAGATACGCAGTATTTT
TRBV25-1	TRBJ1-1	TRBD1	NA	CASSEQTGGVPLNTEAFF	TGTGCCAGCAGTGAGCAAACAGGGGGGGTGCCCTTGAACACTGAAGCTTTCTTT
TRBV6-1	TRBJ2-7	TRBD1	NA	CASSGGQGARYEQYF	TGTGCCAGCAGTGGGGGACAGGGGGCTCGGTACGAGCAGTACTTC
TRBV6-6	TRBJ1-6	TRBD1	NA	CASSPRQGTYNSPLHF	TGTGCCAGCAGTCCCCGACAGGGAACCTATAATTCACCCCTCCACTTT
TRBV5-1	TRBJ2-1	NA	few	CASSQSDRINEQFF	TGCGCCAGCAGCCAGAGCGACAGGATCAATGAGCAGTTCTTC
TRBV5-1	TRBJ2-3	NA	NA	CASSTRAGATDTQYF	TGCGCCAGCAGCACCCGGGCGGGGGCCACAGATACGCAGTATTTT
TRBV2	TRBJ1-3	NA	NA	CASSEAPTGYSGNTIYF	TGTGCCAGCAGTGAAGCCCCGACAGGATACTCTGGAAACACCATATATTTT
TRBV30	TRBJ1-1	NA	NA	CAWGHTVNTEAFF	TGTGCCTGGGGTCACACAGTGAACACTGAAGCTTTCTTT
TRBV6-5	TRBJ2-3	NA	NA	CASRSVARDTQYF	TGTGCCAGCAGATCAGTAGCCCGCGATACGCAGTATTTT
TRBV7-6	TRBJ2-2	NA	NA	CASMRLETGELFF	TGTGCCAGCATGCGACTAGAAACCGGGGAGCTGTTTTTT
TRBV6-6	TRBJ1-2	NA	NA	CASSYSRGFGGYTF	TGTGCCAGCAGTTACTCGAGAGGGTTCGGTGGCTACACCTTC
TRBV19	TRBJ1-6	TRBD1	NA	CASSIGQGDNSPLHF	TGTGCCAGTAGTATAGGACAGGGGGATAATTCACCCCTCCACTTT
TRBV11-2	TRBJ2-7	TRBD2	NA	CASSFEAGGPYEQYF	TGTGCCAGCAGCTTCGAAGCGGGGGGCCCCTACGAGCAGTACTTC
TRBV7-9	TRBJ2-7	NA	few	CASSTNRDEQYF	TGTGCCAGCAGCACCAACAGGGACGAGCAGTACTTC
TRBV7-9	TRBJ1-1	NA	NA	CASSLGGPEAFF	TGTGCCAGCAGCTTAGGGGGGCCTGAAGCTTTCTTT
TRBV5-4	TRBJ2-5	TRBD2	NA	CASSLLAGVQETQYF	TGTGCCAGCAGCTTGTTAGCGGGGGTCCAAGAGACCCAGTACTTC
TRBV9	TRBJ1-3	NA	NA	CASSAGGGVNGNTIYF	TGTGCCAGCAGCGCGGGGGGGGGAGTAAATGGAAACACCATATATTTT
TRBV4-1	TRBJ2-7	NA	NA	CASSQELNSYEQYF	TGCGCCAGCAGCCAAGAACTGAATTCCTACGAGCAGTACTTC